Below, 32 T cell receptor beta chains from the same sample are listed, as sequenced in a study of blood T cell repertoires in COVID-19. Clones were read by immunoSEQ multiplex PCR, and TCRdb kept only the in-frame ones, dropping some. The sample contains roughly 130,000 clones, approximately 80% of which appear only once. Input material: peripheral blood. These receptors were obtained from a woman in her fifties or sixties with acute or convalescent COVID-19.

The chain joins TRBV19 to TRBJ1-1; TRBD1 is a possible D gene (5 bases). The V end lost 7 bases, the J end lost 8 bases, and 14 bases lay between the germline ends. The CDR3 contains 12 residues. CDR1 and CDR2 from the germline V gene are LNHDA and SQIVND (reference sequence). In DNA, the CDR3 is TGTGCCAGTAAGGGGACTTATACGGAAGCTTTCTTT. Protein product: CASKGTYTEAFF.

J is TRBJ2-2 and V is TRBV7-3; D unresolved. Per the germline V gene, CDR1 is SGHTA and CDR2 is FQGTGA. Trimming cost V 4 bases and J 5 bases, with 11 bases left between them. The CDR3 sequence is 14 residues long. The CDR3: CASSSTPRTGELFF. CDR3 nucleotide sequence: TGTGCCAGCAGCTCAACCCCGAGGACCGGGGAGCTGTTTTTT.

Only one count was recorded for this clone. V usage is TRBV6-5 and J usage is TRBJ1-5; D might be TRBD1 (5 bases). Germline values: CDR1 MNHEY, CDR2 SVGAGI. The V gene lost 9 bases and the J gene lost 5 bases, with 14 bases spanning the gap. CDR3 length: 13 residues. CDR3 amino acids: CASSPGKDQPQHF. DNA for the CDR3: TGTGCCAGTAGCCCAGGGAAGGATCAGCCCCAGCATTTT.

This clone has just one count. V usage is TRBV28 and J usage is TRBJ2-7, with TRBD1 matching over 9 bases. The CDR3 runs to 13 residues. Germline V lookup: CDR1 MDHEN, CDR2 SYDVKM. The CDR3 region is CAAGTGRFYEQYV. In DNA form, the CDR3 reads TGTGCGGCCGGGACAGGGAGATTCTACGAGCAGTACGTC.

The J gene is TRBJ1-5, the V gene TRBV10-1; D perhaps matches TRBD1 (6 bases). Trimming cost V 5 bases and J 3 bases, with 11 bases left between them. The CDR3 is 14 residues long. The germline gives CDR1 WNHNN, CDR2 SYGVQD (reference sequence). CDR3 nucleotide sequence: TGCGCCAGCAGTTCAGGACAGCTCAATCAGCCCCAGCATTTT. It specifies CASSSGQLNQPQHF.

V is TRBV19 and J is TRBJ1-1; perhaps TRBD1 as D (5 bases). V lost 5 bases and J 1 base, leaving 11 bases between the germline ends. The CDR3 sequence is 14 residues long. Germline CDR1 and CDR2: LNHDA and SQIVND (reference sequence). The CDR3 reads CASSAYQGNTEAFF. The CDR3 coding sequence is TGTGCCAGTAGTGCGTATCAGGGGAACACTGAAGCTTTCTTT.

V gene TRBV5-8 combines with J gene TRBJ2-6; possibly TRBD2 for D (5 bases). The CDR3 is 16 amino acids. From germline, CDR1 is SGHTS and CDR2 YDEGEE. Trimming pared 4 bases from V and 0 bases from J, leaving 11 bases between. The CDR3 DNA follows: TGTGCCAGCAGCCGGGATGGGATCTCTGGGGCCAACGTCCTGACTTTC. This encodes CASSRDGISGANVLTF.

This chain connects TRBV29-1 to TRBJ1-1, with D possibly matching TRBD1 (5 bases). This CDR3 spans 14 amino acids. Germline CDR1 and CDR2: SQVTM and ANQGSEA. The V gene lost 4 bases and the J gene lost 4 bases, with 16 bases spanning the gap. As DNA, the CDR3 is TGCAGCGTTGTGGAGTTGCCGGGGGGCACTGAAGCTTTCTTT. This sequence encodes CSVVELPGGTEAFF.

The V and J genes are TRBV2 and TRBJ2-7; weak D call: TRBD1 (5 bases). This CDR3 is built from 13 residues. Germline V lookup: CDR1 SNHLY, CDR2 FYNNEI. Trimming cost V 8 bases and J 10 bases, with 21 bases left between them. This CDR3 is CASQVALKGIQYF. CDR3 coding DNA: TGTGCCAGCCAGGTGGCACTAAAGGGGATCCAGTACTTC.

The V gene is TRBV6-5, the J gene TRBJ2-7, with 8 bases matching TRBD1. There are 15 residues in the CDR3. CDR1 and CDR2 (germline): MNHEY, SVGAGI. V gave up 7 bases and J gave up 2 bases; unmatched junction bases: 10. CDR3 sequence reads: CASNPRTGNAYEQYF. In DNA form, the CDR3 reads TGTGCCAGCAACCCCAGGACAGGGAATGCCTACGAGCAGTACTTC.

The chain joins TRBV6-6 to TRBJ2-7, with 8 bases that match TRBD1. CDR1 is MNHNY, CDR2 SVGAGI, per germline (reference sequence). The CDR3 contains 14 residues. With 5 bases clipped from V and 7 bases from J, the junction kept 10 bases outside the gene matches. The CDR3 bases are TGTGCCAGCAGTCCCGGACAGGGAAGGTATGAGCAGTACGTC. Translating it yields CASSPGQGRYEQYV.

This chain uses TRBV5-1 with TRBJ1-4; no firm D call. CDR1 and CDR2 (germline): SGHRS, YFSETQ. Trimming left V 4 bases short and J 8 bases short, with 15 bases between. The CDR3 sequence is 14 residues long. The chain's CDR3 is CASSTGGQFEKLFF. In nucleotides, the CDR3 is TGCGCCAGCAGCACTGGTGGGCAGTTCGAAAAACTGTTTTTT.

The chain joins TRBV5-4 to TRBJ2-1; 7 bases match TRBD1. The junction had 17 bases not matched to a gene; V was cut back by 2 bases and J by 12 bases. This CDR3 is built from 16 residues. Germline V gene sequence: CDR1 SGHNT, CDR2 YYREEE (reference sequence). CDR3 bases: TGTGCCAGCAGCTTAGGGGGCCAGGGGTTTATCCCGCCGCAGTTCTTC. Amino acids: CASSLGGQGFIPPQFF.

The chain couples TRBV3-1 (or the pseudogene TRBV3-2) to TRBJ1-6; D possibly corresponds to TRBD1 (6 bases). The CDR3 is made up of 16 amino acids. V was clipped by 2 bases and J by 9 bases, with 17 bases between them. Germline CDR1 reads LGHDT; CDR2 reads YNNKEL (reference sequence). As DNA, the CDR3 is TGTGCCAGCAGCCAAAGGGGGGCGGGGGGATTTTCACCCCTCCACTTT. It yields the protein CASSQRGAGGFSPLHF.

V gene TRBV7-9 combines with J gene TRBJ2-5, with 9 positions matching TRBD2. The CDR3 runs to 13 residues. Germline loops: CDR1 SEHNR, CDR2 FQNEAQ (reference sequence). Losses at the gene ends were 9 bases for V and 5 bases for J; bases not matched to a gene: 7. The CDR3 DNA follows: TGTGCCAGTTCCCTAGCGGGGAGTGAGACCCAGTACTTC. This sequence encodes CASSLAGSETQYF.

The chain combines TRBV7-3 with TRBJ1-2; 7 bases are a match to TRBD1. The junction had 5 bases not matched to a gene; V was cut back by 2 bases and J by 8 bases. The germline gives CDR1 SGHTA, CDR2 FQGTGA. The CDR3 has 13 residues. This CDR3 reads CASSLSGGRGYTF. CDR3 sequence (DNA): TGTGCCAGCAGCTTATCAGGGGGACGGGGCTACACCTTC.

The chain recombines TRBV27 with TRBJ1-1; D remains ambiguous. The CDR3 contains 12 residues. The germline V gene encodes CDR1 MNHEY and CDR2 SMNVEV (reference sequence). Trimming shortened V by 6 bases and J by 10 bases, and 15 bases separated the two germline ends. CDR3 sequence (DNA): TGTGCCAGCAGAAACGCGGAAGCTGGAGCTTTCTTT. It codes for CASRNAEAGAFF.

The chain employs TRBV5-1 and TRBJ1-2, with TRBD1 identical over 8 bases. CDR3 length: 16 residues. Germline V CDR1 and CDR2: SGHRS, YFSETQ. The trim removed 1 base at V and 8 bases at J, leaving 13 bases unmatched. The CDR3 DNA follows: TGCGCCAGCAGCTTGTTCCAGGGGGCTCAAGCAAAGGGCTACACCTTC. Protein: CASSLFQGAQAKGYTF.

This clone was counted a few times. The chain couples TRBV5-6 to TRBJ1-2; D perhaps matches TRBD1 (5 bases). This CDR3 region has 14 residues. Trimming left V 9 bases short and J 8 bases short, with 23 bases between. Germline V CDR1 and CDR2: SGHDT, YYEEEE. The chain's CDR3 is CAKLPGGKAKGYTF. The CDR3 DNA follows: TGTGCCAAGCTACCCGGGGGGAAGGCTAAGGGCTACACCTTC.

The chain recombines TRBV2 with TRBJ1-4, with 8 nucleotides matching TRBD1. CDR3 length equals 15 residues. Unmatched junction bases numbered 5, after V lost 4 bases and J lost 4 bases. Germline CDR1 is SNHLY and CDR2 is FYNNEI. CDR3 bases: TGTGCCAGCAGTGGACAGGGGCCGGTTAATGAAAAACTGTTTTTT. Its translation: CASSGQGPVNEKLFF.

V and J are TRBV11-2 and TRBJ1-3; TRBD1 might be the D (5 bases). V lost 3 bases, J lost 2 bases, and 11 bases lay in between. Germline lookup yields CDR1 SGHAT and CDR2 FQNNGV. The CDR3 runs 15 residues. For the CDR3, the DNA is TGTGCCAGCAGCTTCGGGACTGGCCCTGGAAACACCATATATTTT. This gives the protein CASSFGTGPGNTIYF. The complete variable domain, with remaining parts taken from reference TRBV11-2 and TRBJ1-3, reads EAGVAQSPRYKIIEKRQSVAFWCNPISGHATLYWYQQILGQGPKLLIQFQNNGVVDDSQLPKDRFSAERLKGVDSTLKIQPAKLEDSAVYLCASSFGTGPGNTIYFGEGSWLTVV.

The chain is built from TRBV6-1 and TRBJ1-4, with 10 bases aligning to TRBD1. Germline loops: CDR1 MNHNS, CDR2 SASEGT. With 1 base clipped from V and 6 bases from J, the junction kept 5 bases outside the gene matches. This CDR3 has 16 residues. This CDR3 is CASSEGPGQGYEKLFF. DNA of the CDR3: TGTGCCAGCAGTGAAGGACCGGGACAGGGGTATGAAAAACTGTTTTTT.

V gene TRBV19 combines with J gene TRBJ1-6; maybe TRBD1 (5 bases). The V and J ends lost 5 bases and 0 bases respectively, with 11 bases between them. CDR3 size: 16 residues. Per germline, CDR1 LNHDA and CDR2 SQIVND (reference sequence). The CDR3 DNA reads as TGTGCCAGTAGTTTTGACAGAAGCTCCTATAATTCACCCCTCCACTTT. Translated, it gives CASSFDRSSYNSPLHF.

In its sample, this clone was seen a few times. For the CDR3, the DNA is TGTGCCAGCCGACCTAAGGGGAGCAATCAGCCCCAGCATTTT. It is translated as CASRPKGSNQPQHF. The chain carries TRBV28 and TRBJ1-5; possibly TRBD1 for D (5 bases). Germline V CDR1 and CDR2: MDHEN, SYDVKM. V lost 8 bases and J lost 1, with 12 bases in between. The CDR3 extends over 14 amino acids.

The chain uses TRBV6-5 and TRBJ1-2, with 9 bases fitting TRBD1. With V trimmed by 6 bases and J by 4 bases, 6 bases remained unmatched. The germline CDR1 and CDR2 sequences are MNHEY and SVGAGI. The CDR3 runs to 14 residues. CDR3 nucleotides: TGTGCCAGCAGGCCGGGACAGGGAGCCTATGGCTACACCTTC. The encoded protein is CASRPGQGAYGYTF.

The chain carries TRBV10-3 and TRBJ1-3; maybe TRBD1 (5 bases). V was shortened by 8 bases and J by 0 bases, with 14 bases between the two germline ends. The CDR3 extends over 15 amino acids. Germline CDR1 ENHRY, CDR2 SYGVKD. In nucleotides, the CDR3 is TGTGCCATCGGACAAGAATACACCTCTGGAAACACCATATATTTT. It codes for CAIGQEYTSGNTIYF.

The CDR3: CASSQVAGAGGYTF. The CDR3 bases are TGTGCCAGCAGCCAAGTAGCAGGGGCGGGCGGCTACACCTTC. The rearrangement uses TRBV3-1 (or the pseudogene TRBV3-2) and TRBJ1-2, with a tentative D call TRBD1 (6 bases). V dropped 1 base and J dropped 8 bases, with 14 bases sitting between them. The germline CDR1 and CDR2 sequences are LGHDT and YNNKEL (reference sequence). This CDR3 contains 14 residues.

This clone was seen once. The chain links TRBV12-5 to TRBJ1-1, with D tentatively TRBD1 (6 bases). V lost 2 bases and J 4 bases, leaving 11 bases between the germline ends. This CDR3 has 14 residues. Germline V gene lookup returns CDR1 LGHNT and CDR2 FRNRAP. CDR3 residues: CASGLPEQGTEAFF. DNA of the CDR3: TGTGCTAGTGGTTTGCCCGAACAGGGCACTGAAGCTTTCTTT.

The V gene is TRBV24-1, the J gene TRBJ2-3; perhaps TRBD2 as D (5 bases). The CDR3 length is 16 residues. Germline V gene lookup returns CDR1 KGHDR and CDR2 SFDVKD. The ends were cut back, 4 bases at V and 8 bases at J, with 21 bases in the middle. CDR3 sequence reads: CATSESSIGPLGTQYF. The CDR3 coding sequence is TGTGCCACCAGTGAATCCTCCATCGGTCCACTAGGTACGCAGTATTTT.

This clone came up once. This rearrangement joins TRBV4-1 to TRBJ1-2, with TRBD1 as a possible D gene (5 bases). CDR3 length equals 15 residues. Germline V CDR1 and CDR2: MGHRA, YSYEKL. Trimming left V 0 bases short and J 8 bases short, with 16 bases between. The CDR3 here is CASSQEPRGFGGYTF. The CDR3 DNA follows: TGCGCCAGCAGCCAAGAGCCACGGGGGTTCGGGGGCTACACCTTC.

The chain is built from TRBV4-2 and TRBJ2-7, with 7 bases lining up with TRBD1. The CDR3 is 16 amino acids. J was trimmed by 2 bases and V by 0 bases; bases with no gene match: 7. Germline CDR1 reads LGHNA; CDR2 reads YNFKEQ. The CDR3, as DNA: TGTGCCAGCAGCCAAGACCTCGGGACAGACACCTACGAGCAGTACTTC. Residues: CASSQDLGTDTYEQYF.

This sequence joins TRBV7-2 and TRBJ2-3, with TRBD1 identical over 10 bases. J lost 4 bases, V lost 6 bases, and 10 bases had no gene match. Germline CDR1 SGHTA, CDR2 FQGNSA. This CDR3 region has 16 residues. The CDR3 loop is CASRFLDRGLADTQYF. The CDR3 DNA reads TGTGCCAGCAGGTTTTTAGACAGGGGGCTGGCAGATACGCAGTATTTT. The whole variable domain, filled in from reference TRBV7-2 and TRBJ2-3, reads GAGVSQSPSNKVTEKGKDVELRCDPISGHTALYWYRQSLGQGLEFLIYFQGNSAPDKSGLPSDRFSAERTGGSVSTLTIQRTQQEDSAVYLCASRFLDRGLADTQYFGPGTRLTVL.